This is a list of T cell receptor beta chains from one sample in a study of T cells after posttransplantation cyclophosphamide. Assay used: immunoSEQ multiplex PCR; TCRdb lists only in-frame clones, some missing. Captured here are thousands of clones, none seen once; the top ten comprise 6%. The input for sequencing was PBMCs, taken after allogeneic stem cell transplant with posttransplant cyclophosphamide. The source of these receptors is a female patient aged 45-65 years who received an allogeneic stem cell transplant from an unrelated donor, was CMV-positive, and had acute GVHD only. Among the T cells, some may be from the graft donor. The CDR3 runs from the conserved cysteine through the conserved F or W.

TRBJ1-5,TRBV27,CASSYSGTGRYQPQHF
TRBJ2-5,TRBV7-3,CASSLTGQGMGTQYF
TRBJ2-7,TRBV18,CASSLPDRGPGEQYF
TRBJ2-7,TRBV6-4,CASSDSRGWFYEQYF
TRBJ1-2,TRBV5-6,CASSLDLVRGLEGYTF
TRBJ1-4,TRBV9,CASSAWTGATNEKLFF
TRBJ1-4,TRBV19,CASSNKGEKLFF
TRBJ2-3,TRBV19,CASSTLGRTDTQYF
TRBJ2-7,TRBV5-4,CASRIEAGPEQYF
.,TRBV6-5,CASSFDRVSYEQYF
TRBJ2-5,TRBV9,CASSVGGIQETQYF
TRBJ1-2,TRBV27,CASRKGGVGYTF
TRBJ2-1,TRBV4-1,CASSQDLPGSSYNEQFF
TRBJ2-5,TRBV5-1,CASSLGTGGPTPQETQYF
TRBJ2-7,TRBV6-1,CASSEASAGAGYEQYF
TRBJ2-7,TRBV30,CAWSVGLEQYF
TRBJ1-5,TRBV1,CTSSQDNGTHNQPQHF
TRBJ1-5,TRBV21-1,CASIVGGPQHF
TRBJ2-1,TRBV10-3,CATNPSLYNEQFF
TRBJ2-7,TRBV5-1,CASSPGSGEKYEQYF
TRBJ2-3,TRBV28,CASRPRQGVDTQYF
TRBJ2-2,TRBV7-2,CASSLGSGTGELFF
TRBJ2-7,TRBV2,CASSPPGLAASEQYF
TRBJ1-1,TRBV19,CASSIGMMAGRLNTEAFF
TRBJ1-5,TRBV6-6,CASSMPEGFQPQHF